Listed here is a single T cell receptor beta chain. The antigen is unknown. Documented time point: week 5, during vaccination. Every vaccine dose comprised 300 ug of mutant IDH1 20-mer peptide plus topical imiquimod. The assay was immunoSEQ multiplex PCR, and TCRdb's table has in-frame clones only and misses some. The repertoire consists of roughly 62,000 clones, with under 90% occurring once and the leading ten covering 7% to 8.5%. The source of the sample is a study of a mutant IDH1 vaccine in newly diagnosed glioma. The overall study: In some groups vaccination began 4-6 weeks post-radiotherapy; others received it with temozolomide. Patients had received radiotherapy, temozolomide, or both previously, most receiving both.

The CDR3 has 15 amino acids. Germline-derived CDR1 and CDR2 are SGHTS and YDEGEE. Trimming removed 5 bases from V and 7 bases from J; junction bases left unmatched: 8. The V call is TRBV5-8, the J call TRBJ2-2; 10 bases map to TRBD2. The receptor was isolated from a woman between 45 and 65 years old with glioma. The sequencing here drew on PBMCs, taken from a glioma patient whose treatment included an IDH1 peptide vaccine. This CDR3 is CASRGSGGARGELFF. CDR3 in DNA: TGTGCCAGCAGAGGAAGCGGGGGGGCTCGCGGGGAGCTGTTTTTT.